Included here is one T cell receptor beta chain sequence, with context. Per the original data handling: Amplification with reference gene primers provided the estimates of nucleated cell counts. Clones were read by immunoSEQ multiplex PCR, and TCRdb kept only the in-frame ones, dropping some. That table is the source of V, J and clone size, and D and trimming were worked out from the DNA. The sample has about 110,000 clones; approximately 87% are singletons. This CDR3 has 15 amino acids. Looked up from germline, CDR1 is MGHRA and CDR2 is YSYEKL. J lost 5 bases, V lost 4 bases, and 10 bases had no gene match. The data derive from a study of blood T cell repertoires in COVID-19. Study in general: The United States, Italy and Spain provided the acute and convalescent COVID-19 samples. PBMCs, B-cell-depleted T cells, or T cells provided the cDNA or gDNA that made up the material.

The sample was peripheral blood. The TCR originated in a woman aged 50 to 60 with acute or convalescent COVID-19. The chain carries TRBV4-1 and TRBJ2-7; 8 positions agree with TRBD1. CDR3 sequence reads: CASSRSRDRSHEQYF. The CDR3 nucleotides read TGCGCCAGCAGCCGATCTCGGGACAGGTCTCACGAGCAGTACTTC.